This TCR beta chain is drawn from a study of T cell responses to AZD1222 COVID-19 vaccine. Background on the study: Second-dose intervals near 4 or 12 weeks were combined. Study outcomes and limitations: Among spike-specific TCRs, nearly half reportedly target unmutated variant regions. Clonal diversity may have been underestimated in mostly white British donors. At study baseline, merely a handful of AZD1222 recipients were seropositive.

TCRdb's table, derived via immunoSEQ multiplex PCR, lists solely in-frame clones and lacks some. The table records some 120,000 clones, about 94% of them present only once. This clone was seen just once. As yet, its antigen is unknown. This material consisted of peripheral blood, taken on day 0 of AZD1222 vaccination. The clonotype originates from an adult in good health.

CDR3 bases: TGTGCCAGCAGCGGGGGGCTTAGCAATCAGCCCCAGCATTTT. Translation: CASSGGLSNQPQHF. This chain uses TRBV6-5 with TRBJ1-5, with D tentatively TRBD1 (6 bases). From germline, CDR1 is MNHEY and CDR2 SVGAGI. The CDR3 has 14 amino acids. V was shortened by 6 bases and J by 0 bases, with 9 bases between the two germline ends.